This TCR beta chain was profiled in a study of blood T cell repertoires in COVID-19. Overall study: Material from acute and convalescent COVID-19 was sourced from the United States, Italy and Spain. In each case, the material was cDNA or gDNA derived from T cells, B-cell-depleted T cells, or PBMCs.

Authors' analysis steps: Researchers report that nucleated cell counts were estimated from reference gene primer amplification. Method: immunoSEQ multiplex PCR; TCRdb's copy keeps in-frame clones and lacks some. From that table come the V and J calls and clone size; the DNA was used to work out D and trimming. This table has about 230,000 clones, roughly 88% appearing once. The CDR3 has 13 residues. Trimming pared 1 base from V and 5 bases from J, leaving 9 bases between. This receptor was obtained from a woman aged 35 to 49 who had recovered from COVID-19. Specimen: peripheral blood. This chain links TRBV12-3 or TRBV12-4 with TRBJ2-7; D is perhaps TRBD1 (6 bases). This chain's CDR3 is CASSLDRVNEQYF. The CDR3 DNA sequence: TGTGCCAGCAGTTTAGACAGGGTTAACGAGCAGTACTTC.